This entry lists 5 T cell receptor beta chains sequenced from one sample in a study of T-cell reconstitution after alpha-beta-depleted transplantation in children (dated by TCRdb to 2016 to 2018). The treatment or condition label corresponds to: allogeneic hematopoietic cell transplantation with graft depleted of TCRalphabeta T cells and CD19 B cells. Library method: PCR. Sequencing instrument: Illumina HiSeq 2500. TCR library preparation used molecular barcoding, with unique molecular identifiers applied to normalize quantification of the TCRbeta repertoire. TCRdb's own reprocessing of the public reads used fastp at Q25 and MiXCR and kept productive beta chains. Rows with a matching CDR3 protein are joined into one entry that keeps the most common DNA and genes. This sample gives 550,000 to 600,000 distinct CDR3 sequences in total; more than 20% of them show up just once. The ten biggest clones cover about 14% of the sample.

This specimen consisted of PBMCs, mostly from graft donor cells, obtained 360 days after TCRalphabeta/CD19-depleted stem cell transplant. The receptors were sampled from a boy in the first two years of life who had a stem cell transplant for acute myeloid leukemia, so the T cells may come from the graft donor.

At least ten counts were recorded for this clonotype. The CDR3 loop is CASSPERGAIQDTQYF. The CDR3 region has the DNA TGTGCCAGCAGTCCTGAGCGGGGGGCTATCCAAGATACGCAGTATTTT. The chain is built from TRBV28 and TRBJ2-3; TRBD2 matches at 9 bases. Germline V gene sequence: CDR1 MDHEN, CDR2 SYDVKM. Trimming removed 5 bases from V and 5 bases from J; junction bases left unmatched: 11. This CDR3 region has 16 residues.

There are many counts of this clonotype. The rearrangement joins TRBV28 to TRBJ2-4; D is perhaps TRBD1 (6 bases). The length of the CDR3 is 13 residues. Germline V gives CDR1 MDHEN, CDR2 SYDVKM. The germline V and J ends were trimmed by 10 bases and 6 bases, with 16 bases remaining between them. CDR3 nucleotide sequence: TGTGCCACACGAGGCTCCAGGGGAAACATTCAGTACTTC. It is translated as CATRGSRGNIQYF.

This clonotype was seen many times. The chain links TRBV12-3 or TRBV12-4 to TRBJ2-1; D is tentatively TRBD1 or TRBD2 (5 bases each). V lost 7 bases to trimming and J lost 0 bases, with 13 bases between them. CDR3 length: 15 amino acids. CDR3 bases: TGTGCCAGCACCGGGGACGGTAGCTCCTACAATGAGCAGTTCTTC. This codes for CASTGDGSSYNEQFF.

This chain uses TRBV11-1 with TRBJ2-3, with D uncertain. Looked up from germline, CDR1 is SGHAT and CDR2 is FQDESV (reference sequence). The CDR3 spans 16 residues. V lost 5 bases and J 7 bases, leaving 22 bases between the germline ends. The CDR3 sequence: CASSVGRIFPRYTQYF. The CDR3, as DNA: TGTGCCAGCAGCGTAGGACGGATCTTTCCCCGTTATACGCAGTATTTT.

The gene calls are TRBV12-3 or TRBV12-4 and TRBJ2-3; the D is unclear. This CDR3 has 16 residues. Trimming removed 7 bases from V and 2 bases from J, with 19 bases in between. The DNA for the CDR3 is TGTGCCAGCACCTCGTTAGAAACTAAGCTCACAGATACGCAGTATTTT. It encodes CASTSLETKLTDTQYF.